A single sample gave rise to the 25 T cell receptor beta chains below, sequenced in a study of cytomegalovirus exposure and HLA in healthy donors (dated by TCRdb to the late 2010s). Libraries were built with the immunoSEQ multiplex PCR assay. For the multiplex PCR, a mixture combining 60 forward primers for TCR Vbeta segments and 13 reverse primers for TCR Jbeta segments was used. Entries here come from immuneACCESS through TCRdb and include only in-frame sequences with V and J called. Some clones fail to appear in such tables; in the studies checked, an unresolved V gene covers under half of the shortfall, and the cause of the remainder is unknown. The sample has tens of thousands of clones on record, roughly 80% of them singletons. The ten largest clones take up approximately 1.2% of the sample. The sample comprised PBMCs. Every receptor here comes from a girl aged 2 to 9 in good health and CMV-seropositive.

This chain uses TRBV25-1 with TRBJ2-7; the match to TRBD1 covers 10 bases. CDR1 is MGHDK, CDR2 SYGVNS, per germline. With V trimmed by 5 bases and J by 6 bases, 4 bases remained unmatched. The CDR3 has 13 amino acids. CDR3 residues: CASSRQGAGEQYF. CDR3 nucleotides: TGTGCCAGCAGTCGACAGGGGGCAGGCGAGCAGTACTTC.

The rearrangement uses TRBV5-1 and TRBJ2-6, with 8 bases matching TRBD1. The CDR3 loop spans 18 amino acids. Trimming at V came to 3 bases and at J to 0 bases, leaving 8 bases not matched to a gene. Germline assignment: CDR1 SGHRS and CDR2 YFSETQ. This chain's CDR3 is CASSSPGQAGSGANVLTF. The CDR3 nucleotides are TGCGCCAGCAGCTCCCCGGGACAGGCTGGCTCTGGGGCCAACGTCCTGACTTTC.

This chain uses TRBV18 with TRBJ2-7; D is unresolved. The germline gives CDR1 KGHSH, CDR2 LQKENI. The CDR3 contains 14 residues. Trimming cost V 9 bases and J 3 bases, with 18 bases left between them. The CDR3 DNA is TGTGCCAGTCTTCTCCAGGCAGGCAACTACGAGCAGTACTTC. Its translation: CASLLQAGNYEQYF. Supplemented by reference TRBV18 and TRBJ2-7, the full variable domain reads NAGVMQNPRHLVRRRGQEARLRCSPMKGHSHVYWYRQLPEEGLKFMVYLQKENIIDESGMPKERFSAEFPKEGPSILRIQQVVRGDSAAYFCASLLQAGNYEQYFGPGTRLTVT.

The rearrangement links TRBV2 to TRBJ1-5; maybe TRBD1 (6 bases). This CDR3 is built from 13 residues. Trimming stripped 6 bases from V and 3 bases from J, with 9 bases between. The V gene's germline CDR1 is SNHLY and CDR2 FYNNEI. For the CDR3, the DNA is TGTGCCAGCAGCGGACAGCCCAATCAGCCCCAGCATTTT. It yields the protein CASSGQPNQPQHF.

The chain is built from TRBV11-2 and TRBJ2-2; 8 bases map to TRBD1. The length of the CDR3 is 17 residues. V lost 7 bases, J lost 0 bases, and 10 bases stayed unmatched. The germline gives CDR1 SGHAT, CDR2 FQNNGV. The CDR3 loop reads CASTATGGPANTGELFF. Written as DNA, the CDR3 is TGTGCCAGCACCGCCACAGGGGGGCCAGCGAACACCGGGGAGCTGTTTTTT.

The CDR3 region has the DNA TGTGCCAGCAGATCATGGAGTTCTGGAAACACCATATATTTT. It yields the protein CASRSWSSGNTIYF. The chain employs TRBV5-6 and TRBJ1-3; the D is unclear. The V end lost 5 bases, the J end lost 1 base, and 10 bases lay between the germline ends. CDR1 is SGHDT and CDR2 is YYEEEE in the germline V gene. The CDR3 loop spans 14 amino acids.

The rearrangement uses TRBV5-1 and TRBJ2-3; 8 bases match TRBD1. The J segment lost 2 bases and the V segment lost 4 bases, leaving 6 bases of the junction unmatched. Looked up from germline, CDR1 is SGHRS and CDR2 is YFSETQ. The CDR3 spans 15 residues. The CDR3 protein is CASSLGQGNTDTQYF. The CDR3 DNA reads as TGCGCCAGCAGCCTAGGACAGGGTAACACAGATACGCAGTATTTT.

The CDR3 sequence: CASIRAGQGTEAFF. The CDR3, as DNA: TGTGCCAGCATCAGGGCGGGACAGGGCACTGAAGCTTTCTTT. The gene calls are TRBV7-9 and TRBJ1-1; 9 positions agree with TRBD1. This CDR3 is 14 amino acids long. CDR1 and CDR2 (germline): SEHNR, FQNEAQ (reference sequence). The J segment lost 4 bases and the V segment lost 7 bases, leaving 7 bases of the junction unmatched.

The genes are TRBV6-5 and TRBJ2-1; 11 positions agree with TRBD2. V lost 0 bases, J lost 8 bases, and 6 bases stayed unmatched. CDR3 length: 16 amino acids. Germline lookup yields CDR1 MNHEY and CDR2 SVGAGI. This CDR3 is CASSYSALAGGHEQFF. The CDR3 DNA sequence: TGTGCCAGCAGTTACTCGGCCCTAGCGGGAGGCCATGAGCAGTTCTTC.

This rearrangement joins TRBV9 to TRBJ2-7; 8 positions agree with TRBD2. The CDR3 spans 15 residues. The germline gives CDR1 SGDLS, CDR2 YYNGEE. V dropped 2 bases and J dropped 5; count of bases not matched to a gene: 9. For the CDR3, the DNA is TGTGCCAGCAGCGTTTTGGCGGGAGGAGGGGACGAGCAGTACTTC. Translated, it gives CASSVLAGGGDEQYF.

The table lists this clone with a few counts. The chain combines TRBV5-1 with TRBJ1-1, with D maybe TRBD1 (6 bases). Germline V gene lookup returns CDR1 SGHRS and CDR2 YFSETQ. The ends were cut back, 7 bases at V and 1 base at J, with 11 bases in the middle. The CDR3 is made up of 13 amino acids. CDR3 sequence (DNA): TGCGCCAGCCGAAAGACAGGGAACACTGAAGCTTTCTTT. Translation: CASRKTGNTEAFF.

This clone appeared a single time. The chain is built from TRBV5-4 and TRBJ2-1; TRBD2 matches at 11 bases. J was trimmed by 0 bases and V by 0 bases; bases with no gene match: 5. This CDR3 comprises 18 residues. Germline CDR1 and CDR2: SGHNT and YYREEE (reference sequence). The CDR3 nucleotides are TGTGCCAGCAGCTTGGGGAGTAGCGGGAGGGGCTCCTACAATGAGCAGTTCTTC. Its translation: CASSLGSSGRGSYNEQFF. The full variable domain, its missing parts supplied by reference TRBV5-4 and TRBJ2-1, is ETGVTQSPTHLIKTRGQQVTLRCSSQSGHNTVSWYQQALGQGPQFIFQYYREEENGRGNFPPRFSGLQFPNYSSELNVNALELDDSALYLCASSLGSSGRGSYNEQFFGPGTRLTVL.

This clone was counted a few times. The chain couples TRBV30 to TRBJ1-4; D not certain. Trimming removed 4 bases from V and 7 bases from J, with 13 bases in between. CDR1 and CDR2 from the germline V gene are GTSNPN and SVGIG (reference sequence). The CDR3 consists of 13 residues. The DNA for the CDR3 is TGTGCCTGGATCGCACCCGGTGGTGAAAAACTGTTTTTT. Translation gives CAWIAPGGEKLFF.

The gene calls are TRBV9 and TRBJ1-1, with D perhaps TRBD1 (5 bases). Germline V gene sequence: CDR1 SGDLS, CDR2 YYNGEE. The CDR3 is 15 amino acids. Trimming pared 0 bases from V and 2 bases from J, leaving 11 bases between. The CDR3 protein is CASSVGSQGNTEAFF. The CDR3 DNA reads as TGTGCCAGCAGCGTAGGGTCCCAGGGTAACACTGAAGCTTTCTTT.

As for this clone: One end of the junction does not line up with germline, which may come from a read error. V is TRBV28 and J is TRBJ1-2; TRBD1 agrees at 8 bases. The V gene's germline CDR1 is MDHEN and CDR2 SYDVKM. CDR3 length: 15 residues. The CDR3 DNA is TGTGCCAGCAGACGGATTGACCTTACGACAGGGGACGCGAGCTTC. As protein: CASRRIDLTTGDASF.

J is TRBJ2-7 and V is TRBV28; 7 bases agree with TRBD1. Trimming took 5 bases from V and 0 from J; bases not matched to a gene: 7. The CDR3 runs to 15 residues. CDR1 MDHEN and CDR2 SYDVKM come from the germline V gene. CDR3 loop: CASSISGQISYEQYF. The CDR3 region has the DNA TGTGCCAGCAGTATCTCGGGACAGATCTCCTACGAGCAGTACTTC.

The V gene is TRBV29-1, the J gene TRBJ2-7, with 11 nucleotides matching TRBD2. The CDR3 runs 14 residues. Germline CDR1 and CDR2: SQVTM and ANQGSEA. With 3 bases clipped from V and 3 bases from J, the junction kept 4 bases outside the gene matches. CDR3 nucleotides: TGCAGCGTTGATGGACTAGCGGGTGACTACGAGCAGTACTTC. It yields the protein CSVDGLAGDYEQYF.

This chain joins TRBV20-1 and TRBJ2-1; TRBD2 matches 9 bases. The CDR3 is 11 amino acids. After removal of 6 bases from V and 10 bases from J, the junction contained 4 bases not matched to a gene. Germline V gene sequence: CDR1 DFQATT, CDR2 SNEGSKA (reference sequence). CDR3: CSARTSEEQFF. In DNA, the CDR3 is TGCAGTGCCAGGACTAGCGAGGAGCAGTTCTTC.

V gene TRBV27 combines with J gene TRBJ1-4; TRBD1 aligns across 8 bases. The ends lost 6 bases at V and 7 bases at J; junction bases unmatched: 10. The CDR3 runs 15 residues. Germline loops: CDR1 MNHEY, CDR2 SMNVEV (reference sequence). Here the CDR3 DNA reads TGTGCCAGCAGCCCCACTTGGACAGGGAGTGAAAAACTGTTTTTT. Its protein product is CASSPTWTGSEKLFF.

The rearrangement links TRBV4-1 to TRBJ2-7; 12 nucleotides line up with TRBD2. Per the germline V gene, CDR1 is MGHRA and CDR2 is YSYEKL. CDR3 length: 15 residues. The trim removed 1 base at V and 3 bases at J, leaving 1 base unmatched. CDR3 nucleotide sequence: TGCGCCAGCAGCCAAGTGACTAGCGGGGGCTACGAGCAGTACTTC. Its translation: CASSQVTSGGYEQYF.

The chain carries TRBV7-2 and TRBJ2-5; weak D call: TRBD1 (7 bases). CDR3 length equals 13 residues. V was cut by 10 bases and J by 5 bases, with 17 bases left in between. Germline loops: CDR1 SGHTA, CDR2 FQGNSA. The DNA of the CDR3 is TGTGCCACCGCAGGGGGGCACGGCGAGACCCAGTACTTC. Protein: CATAGGHGETQYF.

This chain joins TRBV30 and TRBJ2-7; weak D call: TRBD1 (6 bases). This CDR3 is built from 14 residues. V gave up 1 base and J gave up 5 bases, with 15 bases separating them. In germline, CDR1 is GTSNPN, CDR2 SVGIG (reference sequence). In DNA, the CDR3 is TGTGCCTGGAGTGCAGGGGACGGAGGTCACGAGCAGTACTTC. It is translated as CAWSAGDGGHEQYF.

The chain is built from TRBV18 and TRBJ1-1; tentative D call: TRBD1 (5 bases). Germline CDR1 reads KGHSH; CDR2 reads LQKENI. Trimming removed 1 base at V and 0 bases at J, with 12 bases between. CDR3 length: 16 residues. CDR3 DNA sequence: TGTGCCAGCTCACCACGGTCCCCAGGGATGAACACTGAAGCTTTCTTT. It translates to CASSPRSPGMNTEAFF.

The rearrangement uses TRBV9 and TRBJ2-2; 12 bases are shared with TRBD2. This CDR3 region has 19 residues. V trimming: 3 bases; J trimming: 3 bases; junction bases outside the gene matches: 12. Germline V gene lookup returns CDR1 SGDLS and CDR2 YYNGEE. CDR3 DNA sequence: TGTGCCAGCAGCGAGGGGGGCGGACTAGCGGGATATGACACCGGGGAGCTGTTTTTT. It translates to CASSEGGGLAGYDTGELFF.

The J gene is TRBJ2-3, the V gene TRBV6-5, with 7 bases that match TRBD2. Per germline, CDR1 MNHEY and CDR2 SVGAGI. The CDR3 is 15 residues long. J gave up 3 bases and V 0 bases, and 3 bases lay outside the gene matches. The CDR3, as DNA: TGTGCCAGCAGTTACTCGGCGGGAGCTACAGATACGCAGTATTTT. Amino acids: CASSYSAGATDTQYF.